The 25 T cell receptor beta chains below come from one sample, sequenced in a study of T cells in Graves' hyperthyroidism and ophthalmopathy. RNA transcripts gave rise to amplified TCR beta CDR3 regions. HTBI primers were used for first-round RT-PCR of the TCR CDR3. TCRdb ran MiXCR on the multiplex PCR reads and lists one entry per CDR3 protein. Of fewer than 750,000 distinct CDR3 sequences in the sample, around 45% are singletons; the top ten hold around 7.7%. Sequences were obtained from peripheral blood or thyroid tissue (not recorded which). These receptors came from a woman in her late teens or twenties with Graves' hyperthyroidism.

In nucleotides, the CDR3 is TGCGCCAGCAGCCAAGATCCGGCAGGGGTTGGCCGGGACACTGAAGCTTTCTTT. Translating gives CASSQDPAGVGRDTEAFF. The rearrangement links TRBV4-3 to TRBJ1-1; possible D gene TRBD1, 6 bases. Germline V gene sequence: CDR1 LGHNA, CDR2 YSLEER. Trimming removed 0 bases at V and 3 bases at J, with 20 bases between. CDR3 length: 18 residues.

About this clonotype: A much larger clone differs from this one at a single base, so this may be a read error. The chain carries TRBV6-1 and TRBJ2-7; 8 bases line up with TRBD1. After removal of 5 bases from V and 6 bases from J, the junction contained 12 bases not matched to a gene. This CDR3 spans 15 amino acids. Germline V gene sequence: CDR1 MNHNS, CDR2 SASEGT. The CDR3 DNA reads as TGTGCCAGCAGTTACAGGACAGGGAGAGTAAGCGAGCAGTACTTC. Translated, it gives CASSYRTGRVSEQYF.

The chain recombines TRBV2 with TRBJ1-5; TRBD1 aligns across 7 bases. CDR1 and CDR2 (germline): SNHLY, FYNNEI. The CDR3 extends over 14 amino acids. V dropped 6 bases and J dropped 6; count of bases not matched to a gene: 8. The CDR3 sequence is CASSTGEGFQPQHF. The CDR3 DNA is TGTGCCAGCAGCACAGGGGAAGGGTTTCAGCCCCAGCATTTT. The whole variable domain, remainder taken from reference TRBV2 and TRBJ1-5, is EPEVTQTPSHQVTQMGQEVILRCVPISNHLYFYWYRQILGQKVEFLVSFYNNEISEKSEIFDDQFSVERPDGSNFTLKIRSTKLEDSAMYFCASSTGEGFQPQHFGDGTRLSIL.

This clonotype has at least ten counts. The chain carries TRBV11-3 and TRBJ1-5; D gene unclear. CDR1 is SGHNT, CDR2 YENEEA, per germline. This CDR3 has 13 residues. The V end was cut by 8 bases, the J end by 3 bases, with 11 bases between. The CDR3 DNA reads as TGTGCCAGCCAATCAGGTATCAATCAGCCCCAGCATTTT. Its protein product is CASQSGINQPQHF. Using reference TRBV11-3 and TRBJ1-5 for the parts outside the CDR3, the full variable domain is EAGVVQSPRYKIIEKKQPVAFWCNPISGHNTLYWYLQNLGQGPELLIRYENEEAVDDSQLPKDRFSAERLKGVDSTLKIQPAELGDSAVYLCASQSGINQPQHFGDGTRLSIL.

CDR3 nucleotide sequence: TGTGCCAGCAGCCCCCACGGCGGTCCGAACACCGGGGAGCTGTTTTTT. It codes for CASSPHGGPNTGELFF. This sequence joins TRBV7-3 and TRBJ2-2; D gene uncertain. The CDR3 length is 16 residues. Germline values: CDR1 SGHTA, CDR2 FQGTGA. V lost 5 bases, J lost 0 bases, and 13 bases lay in between.

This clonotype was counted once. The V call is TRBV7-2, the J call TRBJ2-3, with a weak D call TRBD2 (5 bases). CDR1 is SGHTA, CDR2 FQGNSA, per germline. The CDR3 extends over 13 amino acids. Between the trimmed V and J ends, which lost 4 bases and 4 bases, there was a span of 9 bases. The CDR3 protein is CASSSYGADTQYF. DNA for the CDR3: TGTGCCAGCAGCTCTTACGGGGCAGATACGCAGTATTTT.

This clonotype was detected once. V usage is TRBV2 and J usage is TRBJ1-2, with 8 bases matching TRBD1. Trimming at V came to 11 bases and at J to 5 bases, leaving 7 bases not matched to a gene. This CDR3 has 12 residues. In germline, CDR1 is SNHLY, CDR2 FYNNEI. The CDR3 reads CAGTGTNYGYTF. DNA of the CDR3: TGTGCCGGGACAGGAACGAATTATGGCTACACCTTC.

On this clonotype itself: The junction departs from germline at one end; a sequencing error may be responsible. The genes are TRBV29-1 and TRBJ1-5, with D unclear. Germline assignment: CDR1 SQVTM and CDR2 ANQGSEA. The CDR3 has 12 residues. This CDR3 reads CSGETGDQPQHF. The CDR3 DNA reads TGCAGCGGTGAAACTGGGGATCAGCCCCAGCATTTT.

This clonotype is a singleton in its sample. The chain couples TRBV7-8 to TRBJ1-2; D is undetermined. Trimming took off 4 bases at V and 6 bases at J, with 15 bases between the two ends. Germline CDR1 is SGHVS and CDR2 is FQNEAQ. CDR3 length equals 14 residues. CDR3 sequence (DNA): TGTGCCAGCAGCTCGCTAGCGGGAGGCAATGGCTACACCTTC. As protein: CASSSLAGGNGYTF.

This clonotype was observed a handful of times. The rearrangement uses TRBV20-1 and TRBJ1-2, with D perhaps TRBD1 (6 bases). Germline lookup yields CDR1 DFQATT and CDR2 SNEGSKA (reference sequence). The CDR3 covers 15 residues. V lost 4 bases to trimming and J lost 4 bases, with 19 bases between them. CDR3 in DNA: TGCAGTGCTAAGGGGGGAAACGGGAGGACCTATGGCTACACCTTC. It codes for CSAKGGNGRTYGYTF.

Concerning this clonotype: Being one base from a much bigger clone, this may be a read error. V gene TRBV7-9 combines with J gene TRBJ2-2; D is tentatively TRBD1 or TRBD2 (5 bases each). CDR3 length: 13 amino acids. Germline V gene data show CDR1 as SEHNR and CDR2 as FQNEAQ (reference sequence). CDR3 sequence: CASSGQGAGELLF. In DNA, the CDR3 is TGTGCCAGCAGCGGCCAGGGAGCCGGGGAGCTGTTATTT.

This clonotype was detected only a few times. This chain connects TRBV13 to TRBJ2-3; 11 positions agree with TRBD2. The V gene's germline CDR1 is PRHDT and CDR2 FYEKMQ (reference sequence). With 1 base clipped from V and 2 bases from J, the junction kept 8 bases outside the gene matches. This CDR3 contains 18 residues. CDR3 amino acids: CASSLAVGLAGYTDTQYF. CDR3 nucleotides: TGTGCCAGCAGCTTAGCAGTAGGACTAGCGGGCTACACAGATACGCAGTATTTT.

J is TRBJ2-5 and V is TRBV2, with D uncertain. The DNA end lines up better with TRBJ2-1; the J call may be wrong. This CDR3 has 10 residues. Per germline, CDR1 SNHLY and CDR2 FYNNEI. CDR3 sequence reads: CASSERLQFF. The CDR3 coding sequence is TGTGCCAGCAGTGAACGTCTGCAGTTCTTC.

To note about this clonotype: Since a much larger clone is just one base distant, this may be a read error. This chain's CDR3 is CASSQEAQEAQYF. As DNA, the CDR3 is TGTGCCAGCAGCCAAGAGGCCCAAGAGGCCCAGTACTTC. V and J are TRBV7-6 and TRBJ2-5; D not certain. The CDR3 consists of 13 residues. Germline CDR1 SGHVS, CDR2 FNYEAQ. Combining the CDR3 with reference TRBV7-6 and TRBJ2-5 gives the whole variable domain GAGVSQSPRYKVTKRGQDVALRCDPISGHVSLYWYRQALGQGPEFLTYFNYEAQQDKSGLPNDRFSAERPEGSISTLTIQRTEQRDSAMYRCASSQEAQEAQYFGPGTRLLVL.

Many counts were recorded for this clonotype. CDR3 residues: CASSQSWDTSYEQYF. The CDR3 region has the DNA TGTGCCAGCAGCCAATCCTGGGACACTTCCTACGAGCAGTACTTC. The V gene is TRBV4-2, the J gene TRBJ2-7, with TRBD1 as a possible D gene (6 bases). Trimming pared 2 bases from V and 1 base from J, leaving 12 bases between. This CDR3 is built from 15 residues. Germline V gene data show CDR1 as LGHNA and CDR2 as YNFKEQ.

The CDR3 is CSASSGRGEDTQYF. CDR3 in DNA: TGCAGTGCCAGTAGCGGGAGAGGGGAAGATACGCAGTATTTT. The V and J genes are TRBV20-1 and TRBJ2-3; 9 nucleotides line up with TRBD2. Trimming at V came to 6 bases and at J to 5 bases, leaving 9 bases not matched to a gene. This CDR3 comprises 14 residues. Germline V gives CDR1 DFQATT, CDR2 SNEGSKA (reference sequence).

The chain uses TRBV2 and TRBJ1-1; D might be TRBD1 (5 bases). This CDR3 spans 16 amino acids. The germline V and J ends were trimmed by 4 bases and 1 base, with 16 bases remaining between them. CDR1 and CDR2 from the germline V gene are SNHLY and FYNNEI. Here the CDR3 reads CASSAASGRGNTEAFF. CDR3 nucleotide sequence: TGTGCCAGCAGTGCCGCTTCGGGGCGCGGGAACACTGAAGCTTTCTTT.

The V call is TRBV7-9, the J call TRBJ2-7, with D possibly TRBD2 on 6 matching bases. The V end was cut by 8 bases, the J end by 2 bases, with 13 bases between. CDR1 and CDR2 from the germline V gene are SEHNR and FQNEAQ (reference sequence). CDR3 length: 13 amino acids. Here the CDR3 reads CASLSGETYEQYF. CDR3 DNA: TGTGCCAGCTTATCGGGAGAAACCTACGAGCAGTACTTC.

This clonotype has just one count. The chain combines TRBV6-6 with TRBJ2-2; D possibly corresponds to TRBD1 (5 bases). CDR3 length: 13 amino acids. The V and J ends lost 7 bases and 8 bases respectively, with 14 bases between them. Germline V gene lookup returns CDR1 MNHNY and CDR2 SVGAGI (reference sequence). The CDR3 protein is CASTRPGKGELFF. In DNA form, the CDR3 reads TGTGCCAGCACGCGGCCAGGGAAAGGGGAGCTGTTTTTT.

This CDR3 is CASSDLRRGLNGELFF. CDR3 nucleotides: TGTGCCAGCAGCGACCTCCGCCGGGGGCTCAACGGGGAGCTGTTTTTT. The gene calls are TRBV7-9 and TRBJ2-2; either TRBD1 or TRBD2 may supply D (6 bases each). CDR3 length: 16 amino acids. Germline values: CDR1 SEHNR, CDR2 FQNEAQ (reference sequence). Deletions cut 5 bases from V and 7 bases from J, with 20 bases between.

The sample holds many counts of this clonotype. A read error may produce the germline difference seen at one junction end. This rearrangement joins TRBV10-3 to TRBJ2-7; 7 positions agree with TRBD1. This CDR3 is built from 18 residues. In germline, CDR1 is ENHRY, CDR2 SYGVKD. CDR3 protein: CASSEVGDDRDLSYEQYF. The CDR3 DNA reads TGTGCCAGCAGTGAAGTCGGGGACGACAGGGATCTTTCCTACGAGCAGTACTTC.

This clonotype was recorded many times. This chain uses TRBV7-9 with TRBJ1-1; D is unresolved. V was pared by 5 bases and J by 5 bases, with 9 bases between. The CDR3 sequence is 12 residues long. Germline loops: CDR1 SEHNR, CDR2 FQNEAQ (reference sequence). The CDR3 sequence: CASSNGLTEAFF. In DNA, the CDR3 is TGTGCCAGCAGCAATGGACTAACTGAAGCTTTCTTT. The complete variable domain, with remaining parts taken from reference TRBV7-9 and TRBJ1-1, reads DTGVSQNPRHKITKRGQNVTFRCDPISEHNRLYWYRQTLGQGPEFLTYFQNEAQLEKSRLLSDRFSAERPKGSFSTLEIQRTEQGDSAMYLCASSNGLTEAFFGQGTRLTVV.

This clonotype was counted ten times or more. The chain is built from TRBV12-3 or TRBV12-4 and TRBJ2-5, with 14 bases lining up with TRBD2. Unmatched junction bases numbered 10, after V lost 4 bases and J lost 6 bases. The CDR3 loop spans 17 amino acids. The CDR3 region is CASSSGTSGSFSKTQYF. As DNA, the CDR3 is TGTGCCAGCAGTTCCGGGACTAGCGGGAGTTTTAGCAAGACCCAGTACTTC.

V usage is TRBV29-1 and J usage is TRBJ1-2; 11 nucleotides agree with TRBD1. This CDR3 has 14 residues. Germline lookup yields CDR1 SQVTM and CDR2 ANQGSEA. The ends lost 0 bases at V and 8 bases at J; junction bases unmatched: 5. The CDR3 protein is CSVEDGQGAGGYTF. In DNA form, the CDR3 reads TGCAGCGTTGAAGATGGACAGGGGGCTGGCGGCTACACCTTC.

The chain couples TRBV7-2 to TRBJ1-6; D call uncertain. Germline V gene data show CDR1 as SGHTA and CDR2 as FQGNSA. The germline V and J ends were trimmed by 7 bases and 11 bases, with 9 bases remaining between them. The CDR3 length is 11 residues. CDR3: CASTPGTPLHF. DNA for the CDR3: TGTGCCAGCACCCCCGGGACACCCCTCCACTTT.